The present TCR beta chain was sequenced within a study of metastatic and nonmetastatic thyroid tumors. Study-wide context: Peripheral blood and tumor or nodule samples from malignant and benign thyroid patients were compared.

Thyroid surgery took place with no prior treatment in any patient. As originally analysed: Built for papillary thyroid cancer, a distant-metastasis classifier drew on CDR3 differences across clinicopathological groups. TCRdb reprocessed the PCR reads via MiXCR. TCRdb's processing, not the authors', yielded these V and J calls. Of fewer than 30,000 clones listed, about 17% are singletons. This clone was observed many times. What it recognizes is unknown. This CDR3 fails to terminate in the conserved phenylalanine or tryptophan, so it likely reflects a read error. Study-level findings and limits: For both blood and tumor, malignant thyroid tumors reportedly showed significantly higher TCR beta diversity than benign nodules did.

Sequencing was performed on blood. This clonotype originated in a female donor with papillary thyroid cancer or a benign thyroid nodule (not recorded which). Some clones in this sample may be carry-over from other donors' samples.

The DNA for the CDR3 is TGTGCCAGCAGCTTACCGATAGCGAACACCGGGGAGCTGTTTCTT. Translating it yields CASSLPIANTGELFL. The V call is TRBV11-2, the J call TRBJ2-2, with D hard to call. CDR3 length equals 15 residues. V was pared by 2 bases and J by 0 bases, with 7 bases between. CDR1 and CDR2 from the germline V gene are SGHAT and FQNNGV.